This T cell receptor (beta chain) was sequenced for a study of T-cell reconstitution after alpha-beta-depleted transplantation in children. Library preparation (for TCRbeta) was performed with unique molecular identifiers. TCRdb analysed the PCR reads with MiXCR anew, one entry per CDR3 protein. The table records some 220,000 distinct CDR3 sequences, about a tenth of them present only once. Trimming took off 3 bases at V and 1 base at J, with 18 bases between the two ends. This CDR3 region has 17 residues. Germline V gene sequence: CDR1 KGHSH, CDR2 LQKENI. This clonotype turned up a few times. What it binds is not known. Study-level results: Reportedly, roughly two months post-transplant, alpha-beta T cells arose from several hundred expanded graft clones. The authors attributed T-cell counts and diversity one year after transplant mostly to newly produced T cells. After transplant, high TCRbeta diversity at day 60 in some patients arose from surviving recipient T cells and thymic progenitors.

This receptor was identified in a child younger than two with acute myeloid leukemia, due to receive a stem cell transplant. The gene calls are TRBV18 and TRBJ1-1; D perhaps matches TRBD1 (6 bases). The material sequenced was PBMCs, taken before TCRalphabeta/CD19-depleted stem cell transplant. CDR3: CASSPLRGGRSNTEAFF. The CDR3 DNA follows: TGTGCCAGCTCACCTCTACGCGGGGGCAGATCGAACACTGAAGCTTTCTTT.